This T cell receptor (beta chain) was sequenced during a study of shared clonotypes between healthy human individuals. Study-wide results and caveats: Non-shared clonotypes showed lower generation probabilities than clonotypes common to all four donors. Researchers sampled only blood; tissue repertoires likely differ.

Sequencing used immunoSEQ multiplex PCR; TCRdb keeps in-frame clones, though not all of them. Of nearly 1,000,000 clones listed, approximately 80% were seen once; the top ten hold about 1.5%. On this clone: Antigen: not known. One junction end does not reproduce the germline sequence, and a read error may be involved.

The CDR3 is made up of 11 amino acids. Germline loops: CDR1 WSHSY, CDR2 SAAADI. This chain joins TRBV10-2 and TRBJ2-7; unclear D gene. Sequencing was performed on memory CD4+ T cells sorted from blood. Subset here: CD45RA-negative fraction. The TCR was taken from a man between 18 and 29 years old in good health. In nucleotides, the CDR3 is TGCGCCAGCAGAGTTACGACCTATGTCCACTTC. Translation: CASRVTTYVHF.